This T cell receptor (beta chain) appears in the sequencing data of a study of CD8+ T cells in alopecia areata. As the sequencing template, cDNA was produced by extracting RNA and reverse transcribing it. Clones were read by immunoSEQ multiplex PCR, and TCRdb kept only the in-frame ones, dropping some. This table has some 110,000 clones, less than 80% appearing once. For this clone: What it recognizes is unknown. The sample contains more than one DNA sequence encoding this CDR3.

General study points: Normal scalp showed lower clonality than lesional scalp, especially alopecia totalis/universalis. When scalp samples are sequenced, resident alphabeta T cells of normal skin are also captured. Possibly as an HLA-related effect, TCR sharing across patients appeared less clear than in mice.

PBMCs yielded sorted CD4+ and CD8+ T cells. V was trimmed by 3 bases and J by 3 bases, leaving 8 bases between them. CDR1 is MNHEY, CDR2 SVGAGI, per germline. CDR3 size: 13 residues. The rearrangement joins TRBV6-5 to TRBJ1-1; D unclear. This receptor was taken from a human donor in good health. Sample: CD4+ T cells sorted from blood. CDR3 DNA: TGTGCCAGCAGTTATCGGGATGACACTGAAGCTTTCTTT. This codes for CASSYRDDTEAFF.